Listed here are 15 T cell receptor beta chains from one sample, sequenced in a study of blood T cell repertoires in COVID-19. The assay was immunoSEQ multiplex PCR, and TCRdb's table has in-frame clones only and misses some. The sample yields fewer than 250,000 clones, 70% to 90% seen once. The sample was PBMCs or T cells enriched from blood (not recorded which). Source of these receptors: a woman between 18 and 29 years old who had recovered from COVID-19.

The chain has TRBV5-1 and TRBJ2-1; a weak D match, TRBD2 (5 bases). The germline gives CDR1 SGHRS, CDR2 YFSETQ. The V end lost 1 base, the J end lost 9 bases, and 5 bases lay between the germline ends. The CDR3 sequence is 11 residues long. The CDR3, as DNA: TGCGCCAGCAGCTTGAGCGGTGAGCAGTTCTTC. It codes for CASSLSGEQFF.

The chain joins TRBV28 to TRBJ1-1; D is unresolved. This CDR3 region has 14 residues. V was cut by 1 base and J by 0 bases, with 6 bases left in between. Germline loops: CDR1 MDHEN, CDR2 SYDVKM. The CDR3 region is CASSLLQMNTEAFF. CDR3 DNA: TGTGCCAGCAGTTTATTGCAGATGAACACTGAAGCTTTCTTT. Variable domain in full (rest from reference TRBV28 and TRBJ1-1): DVKVTQSSRYLVKRTGEKVFLECVQDMDHENMFWYRQDPGLGLRLIYFSYDVKMKEKGDIPEGYSVSREKKERFSLILESASTNQTSMYLCASSLLQMNTEAFFGQGTRLTVV.

The rearrangement links TRBV6-5 to TRBJ1-6; 9 bases match TRBD1. The V gene end was trimmed by 6 bases and the J gene end by 8 bases; junction bases not matched to a gene: 5. CDR1 is MNHEY and CDR2 is SVGAGI in the germline V gene. This CDR3 region has 14 residues. The CDR3 sequence is CASREGDRDSPLHF. The CDR3 DNA sequence: TGTGCCAGCAGGGAGGGGGACAGGGATTCACCCCTCCACTTT.

J is TRBJ1-2 and V is TRBV19, with D possibly TRBD1 on 6 matching bases. Between the trimmed V and J ends, which lost 5 bases and 0 bases, there was a span of 13 bases. This CDR3 spans 15 amino acids. Germline lookup yields CDR1 LNHDA and CDR2 SQIVND (reference sequence). The CDR3 region has the DNA TGTGCCAGTAGTGTACACAGGGATGCTAACTATGGCTACACCTTC. This encodes CASSVHRDANYGYTF.

The chain couples TRBV27 to TRBJ2-1; 8 bases line up with TRBD1. The trim removed 0 bases at V and 8 bases at J, leaving 6 bases unmatched. CDR1 and CDR2 from the germline V gene are MNHEY and SMNVEV (reference sequence). CDR3 length: 15 residues. The CDR3 sequence: CASSLSGQGGDEQFF. CDR3 coding DNA: TGTGCCAGCAGTTTATCCGGACAGGGTGGCGATGAGCAGTTCTTC.

This rearrangement joins TRBV7-9 to TRBJ2-5; weak D call: TRBD2 (5 bases). This CDR3 is built from 14 residues. The germline gives CDR1 SEHNR, CDR2 FQNEAQ (reference sequence). V was pared by 1 base and J by 3 bases, with 9 bases between. DNA of the CDR3: TGTGCCAGCAGCTTAGTGCTGGGAGAAGAGACCCAGTACTTC. Translated, it gives CASSLVLGEETQYF. Combining the CDR3 with reference TRBV7-9 and TRBJ2-5 gives the whole variable domain DTGVSQNPRHKITKRGQNVTFRCDPISEHNRLYWYRQTLGQGPEFLTYFQNEAQLEKSRLLSDRFSAERPKGSFSTLEIQRTEQGDSAMYLCASSLVLGEETQYFGPGTRLLVL.

The chain carries TRBV12-5 and TRBJ1-4; possible D gene TRBD1, 5 bases. This CDR3 has 12 amino acids. The V and J ends lost 2 bases and 7 bases respectively, with 5 bases between them. Germline CDR1 is LGHNT and CDR2 is FRNRAP. The CDR3 region is CASGLTGEKLFF. The CDR3 coding sequence is TGTGCTAGTGGTTTGACAGGTGAAAAACTGTTTTTT.

The V call is TRBV6-1, the J call TRBJ2-3, with a possible D match to TRBD1 (6 bases). Per germline, CDR1 MNHNS and CDR2 SASEGT. V was trimmed by 0 bases and J by 4 bases, leaving 14 bases between them. The CDR3 is 16 residues long. Here the CDR3 reads CASSEALRGPADTQYF. The CDR3 region has the DNA TGTGCCAGCAGTGAAGCCCTCAGGGGACCGGCAGATACGCAGTATTTT.

The chain employs TRBV4-1 and TRBJ2-1; possibly TRBD1 for D (5 bases). The CDR3 covers 11 residues. With 5 bases removed from V and 11 bases from J, the gap between germline ends came to 10 bases. In germline, CDR1 is MGHRA, CDR2 YSYEKL. CDR3 DNA: TGCGCCAGCAGCATAGGACATCAGCAGTTCTTC. It specifies CASSIGHQQFF.

The V gene is TRBV19, the J gene TRBJ2-7, with no clear D. Germline CDR1 is LNHDA and CDR2 is SQIVND (reference sequence). The CDR3 sequence is 9 residues long. The V end lost 10 bases, the J end lost 4 bases, and 5 bases lay between the germline ends. CDR3 sequence (DNA): TGTGCCACCTTGTACGAGCAGTACTTC. Translating gives CATLYEQYF. The full variable domain, completed using reference TRBV19 and TRBJ2-7, is DGGITQSPKYLFRKEGQNVTLSCEQNLNHDAMYWYRQDPGQGLRLIYYSQIVNDFQKGDIAEGYSVSREKKESFPLTVTSAQKNPTAFYLCATLYEQYFGPGTRLTVT.

The chain has TRBV13 and TRBJ1-2; 9 bases line up with TRBD1. This CDR3 has 16 residues. V lost 2 bases and J lost 2; bases outside the gene matches: 6. The germline CDR1 and CDR2 sequences are PRHDT and FYEKMQ (reference sequence). The CDR3 coding sequence is TGTGCCAGCAGCTTAATACAGGGGGCGAGAAACTATGGCTACACCTTC. This encodes CASSLIQGARNYGYTF.

This chain connects TRBV7-9 to TRBJ2-7, with D perhaps TRBD2 (5 bases). Trimming took 7 bases from V and 5 from J, leaving 21 bases between them. The CDR3 length is 15 residues. Germline-derived CDR1 and CDR2 are SEHNR and FQNEAQ (reference sequence). The CDR3 nucleotides read TGTGCCAGCACCACATCTTCGGGGTCGTTTAACGAGCAGTACTTC. Amino acids: CASTTSSGSFNEQYF.

Only one count was recorded for this clone. This may stem from a read error, because a much larger clone lies one nucleotide away. The chain links TRBV5-4 to TRBJ1-2, with D maybe TRBD1 (5 bases). Germline CDR1 is SGHNT and CDR2 is YYREEE (reference sequence). The V and J ends lost 0 bases and 3 bases respectively, with 6 bases between them. The CDR3 has 13 residues. CDR3 sequence: CASSLVGDYGYTF. The CDR3, as DNA: TGTGCCAGCAGCTTGGTAGGGGACTATGGCTACACCTTC.

V usage is TRBV28 and J usage is TRBJ2-2; weak D call: TRBD1 (6 bases). V was pared by 7 bases and J by 0 bases, with 12 bases between. This CDR3 region has 15 residues. In germline, CDR1 is MDHEN, CDR2 SYDVKM. DNA for the CDR3: TGTGCCAGCAAAAGGACAGCCTCGAACACCGGGGAGCTGTTTTTT. Residues: CASKRTASNTGELFF.

The genes are TRBV18 and TRBJ1-3; TRBD1 matches 7 bases. Looked up from germline, CDR1 is KGHSH and CDR2 is LQKENI. The CDR3 contains 17 residues. V dropped 1 base and J dropped 4; count of bases not matched to a gene: 10. DNA of the CDR3: TGTGCCAGCTCACCACTACCGACAGGGACGCCGGGAAACACCATATATTTT. The encoded protein is CASSPLPTGTPGNTIYF.